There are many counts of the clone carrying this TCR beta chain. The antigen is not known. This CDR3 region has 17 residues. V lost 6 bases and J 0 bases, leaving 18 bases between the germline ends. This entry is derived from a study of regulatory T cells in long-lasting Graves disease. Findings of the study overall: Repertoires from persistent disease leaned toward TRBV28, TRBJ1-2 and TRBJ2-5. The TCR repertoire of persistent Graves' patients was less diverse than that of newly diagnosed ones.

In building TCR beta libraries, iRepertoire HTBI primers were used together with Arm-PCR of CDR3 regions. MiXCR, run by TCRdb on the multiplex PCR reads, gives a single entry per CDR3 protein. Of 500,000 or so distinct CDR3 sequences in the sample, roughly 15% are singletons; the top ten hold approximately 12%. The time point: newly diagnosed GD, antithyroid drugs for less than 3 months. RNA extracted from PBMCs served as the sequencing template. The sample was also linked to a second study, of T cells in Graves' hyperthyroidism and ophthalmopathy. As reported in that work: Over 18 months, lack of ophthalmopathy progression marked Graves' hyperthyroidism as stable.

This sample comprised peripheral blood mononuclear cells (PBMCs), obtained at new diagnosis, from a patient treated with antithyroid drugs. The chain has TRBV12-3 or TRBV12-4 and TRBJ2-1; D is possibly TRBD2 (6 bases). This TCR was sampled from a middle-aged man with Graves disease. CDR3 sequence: CASSTLRGRPSYNEQFF. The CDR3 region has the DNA TGTGCCAGCAGCACCCTACGGGGGAGGCCCTCCTACAATGAGCAGTTCTTC.